The subject of this entry is one T cell receptor (beta chain). Its antigen is unknown. The CDR3 extends over 13 amino acids. After removal of 4 bases from V and 0 bases from J, the junction contained 2 bases not matched to a gene. CDR1 and CDR2 from the germline V gene are GTSNPN and SVGIG (reference sequence). The sample comes from a study of T-cell memory formation after mild COVID-19. Study-wide background: Among the donors, TCR clusters were largely specific to each donor.

MiXCR, applied by TCRdb to the 5' RACE reads, yields one record per CDR3 protein. The table shows roughly 350,000 distinct CDR3 sequences, with over 25% occurring only once. Study observations and caveats: The study found contracting CD4+ clones mainly in CM and EM and contracting CD8+ clones in EMRA. A balance of CD4 and CD8 characterized clones contracting day 15 to 85, whereas later expanders leaned CD4+. The authors left the SARS-CoV-2 specificity of second-wave clones peaking on day 37 unconfirmed.

The sequence was collected from an adult woman who had mild COVID-19 (a few samples of this study predate the infection). Cell type and time point are not known. The rearrangement uses TRBV30 and TRBJ1-1; 7 positions match TRBD1. Source material: PBMCs or a T cell subset sorted from them (not recorded which). The CDR3 is CAWMGQLNTEAFF. The CDR3 bases are TGTGCCTGGATGGGACAGTTGAACACTGAAGCTTTCTTT.